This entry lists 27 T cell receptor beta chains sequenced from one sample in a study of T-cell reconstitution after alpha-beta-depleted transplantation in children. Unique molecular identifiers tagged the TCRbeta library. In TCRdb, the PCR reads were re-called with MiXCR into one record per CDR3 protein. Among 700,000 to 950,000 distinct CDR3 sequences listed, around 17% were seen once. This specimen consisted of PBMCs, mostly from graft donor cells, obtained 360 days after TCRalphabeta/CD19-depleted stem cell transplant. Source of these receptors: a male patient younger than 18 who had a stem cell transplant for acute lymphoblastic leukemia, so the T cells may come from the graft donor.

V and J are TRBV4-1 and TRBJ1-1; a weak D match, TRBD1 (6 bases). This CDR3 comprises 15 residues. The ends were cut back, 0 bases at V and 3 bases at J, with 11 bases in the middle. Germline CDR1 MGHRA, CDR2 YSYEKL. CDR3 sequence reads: CASSQDGPGDTEAFF. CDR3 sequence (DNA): TGCGCCAGCAGCCAAGACGGGCCAGGGGACACTGAAGCTTTCTTT.

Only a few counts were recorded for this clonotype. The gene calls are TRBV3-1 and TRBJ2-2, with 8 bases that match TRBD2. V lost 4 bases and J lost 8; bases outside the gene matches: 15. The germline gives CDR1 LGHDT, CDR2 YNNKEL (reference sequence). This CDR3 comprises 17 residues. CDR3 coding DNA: TGTGCCAGCAGCCGAATACGCCTAGCGGGCTGGAGAGGGGAGCTGTTTTTT. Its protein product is CASSRIRLAGWRGELFF.

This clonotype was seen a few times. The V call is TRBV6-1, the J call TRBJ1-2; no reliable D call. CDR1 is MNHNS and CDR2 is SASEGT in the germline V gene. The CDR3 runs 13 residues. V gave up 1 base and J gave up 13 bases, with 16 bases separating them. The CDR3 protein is CASSEGLGPHVTF. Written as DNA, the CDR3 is TGTGCCAGCAGTGAAGGCCTTGGGCCTCACGTCACCTTC.

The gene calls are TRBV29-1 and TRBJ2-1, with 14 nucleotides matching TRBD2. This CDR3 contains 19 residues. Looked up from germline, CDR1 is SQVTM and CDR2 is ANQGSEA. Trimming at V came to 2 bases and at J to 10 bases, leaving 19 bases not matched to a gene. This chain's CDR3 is CSVERLQTSGRENSQEQFF. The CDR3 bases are TGCAGCGTTGAAAGGCTCCAGACTAGCGGGAGGGAGAATAGTCAGGAGCAGTTCTTC.

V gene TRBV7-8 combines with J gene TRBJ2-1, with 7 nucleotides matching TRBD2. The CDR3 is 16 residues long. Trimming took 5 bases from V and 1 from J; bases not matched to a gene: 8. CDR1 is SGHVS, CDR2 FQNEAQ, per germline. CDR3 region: CASSRLAGSSYNEQFF. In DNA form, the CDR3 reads TGTGCCAGCAGCCGTTTAGCGGGCTCATCCTACAATGAGCAGTTCTTC.

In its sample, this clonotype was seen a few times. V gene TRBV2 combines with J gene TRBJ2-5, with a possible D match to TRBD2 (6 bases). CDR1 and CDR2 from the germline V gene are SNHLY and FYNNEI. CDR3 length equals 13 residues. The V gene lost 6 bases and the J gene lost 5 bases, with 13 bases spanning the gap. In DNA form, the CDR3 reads TGTGCCAGCAGAGGGACTTTCGAGGAGACCCAGTACTTC. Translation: CASRGTFEETQYF. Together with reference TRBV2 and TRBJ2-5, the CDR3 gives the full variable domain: EPEVTQTPSHQVTQMGQEVILRCVPISNHLYFYWYRQILGQKVEFLVSFYNNEISEKSEIFDDQFSVERPDGSNFTLKIRSTKLEDSAMYFCASRGTFEETQYFGPGTRLLVL.

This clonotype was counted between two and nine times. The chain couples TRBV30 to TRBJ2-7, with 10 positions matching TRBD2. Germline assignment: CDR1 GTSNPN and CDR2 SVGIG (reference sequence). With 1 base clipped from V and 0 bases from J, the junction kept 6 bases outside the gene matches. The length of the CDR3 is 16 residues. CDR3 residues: CAWSGLAGVSSYEQYF. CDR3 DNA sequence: TGTGCCTGGAGTGGACTAGCGGGTGTGAGCTCCTACGAGCAGTACTTC. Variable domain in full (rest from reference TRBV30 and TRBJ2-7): SQTIHQWPATLVQPVGSPLSLECTVEGTSNPNLYWYRQAAGRGLQLLFYSVGIGQISSEVPQNLSASRPQDRQFILSSKKLLLSDSGFYLCAWSGLAGVSSYEQYFGPGTRLTVT.

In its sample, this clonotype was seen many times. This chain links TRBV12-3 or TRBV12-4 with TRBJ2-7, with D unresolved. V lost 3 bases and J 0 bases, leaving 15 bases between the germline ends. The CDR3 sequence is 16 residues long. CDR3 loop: CASSFGRFSVSYEQYF. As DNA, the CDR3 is TGTGCCAGCAGTTTCGGGCGATTCAGCGTCTCCTACGAGCAGTACTTC.

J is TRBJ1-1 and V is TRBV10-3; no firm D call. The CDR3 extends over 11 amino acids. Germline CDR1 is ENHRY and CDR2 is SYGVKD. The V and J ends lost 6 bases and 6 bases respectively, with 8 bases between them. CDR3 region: CAIRERAEAFF. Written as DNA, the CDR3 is TGTGCCATCAGGGAAAGGGCTGAAGCTTTCTTT.

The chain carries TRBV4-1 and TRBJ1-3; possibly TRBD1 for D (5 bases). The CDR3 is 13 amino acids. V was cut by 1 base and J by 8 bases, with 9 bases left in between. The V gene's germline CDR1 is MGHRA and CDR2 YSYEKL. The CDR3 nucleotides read TGCGCCAGCAGCCAAGCCCCAGGGTACACCATATATTTT. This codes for CASSQAPGYTIYF.

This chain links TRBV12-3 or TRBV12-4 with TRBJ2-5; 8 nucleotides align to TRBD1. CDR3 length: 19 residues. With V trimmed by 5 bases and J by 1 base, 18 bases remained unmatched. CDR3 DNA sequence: TGTGCCAGCAGTCCTCCTACGGCCCTTGGACAGGGAAGCCAAGAGACCCAGTACTTC. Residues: CASSPPTALGQGSQETQYF.

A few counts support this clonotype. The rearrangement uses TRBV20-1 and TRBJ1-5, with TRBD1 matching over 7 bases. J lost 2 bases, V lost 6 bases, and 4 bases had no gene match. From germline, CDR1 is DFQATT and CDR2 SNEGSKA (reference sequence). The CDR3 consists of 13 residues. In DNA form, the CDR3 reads TGCAGTGCAAGGGACAGCCGCAATCAGCCCCAGCATTTT. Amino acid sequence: CSARDSRNQPQHF.

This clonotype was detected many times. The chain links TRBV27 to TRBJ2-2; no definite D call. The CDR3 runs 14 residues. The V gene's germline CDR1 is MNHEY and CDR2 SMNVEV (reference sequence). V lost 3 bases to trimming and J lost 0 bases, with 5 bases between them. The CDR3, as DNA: TGTGCCAGCAGTTTGTGGGCGAACACCGGGGAGCTGTTTTTT. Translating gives CASSLWANTGELFF.

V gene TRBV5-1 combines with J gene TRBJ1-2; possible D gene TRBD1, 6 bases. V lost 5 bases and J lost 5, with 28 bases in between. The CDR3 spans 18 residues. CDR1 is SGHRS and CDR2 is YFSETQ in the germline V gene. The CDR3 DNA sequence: TGCGCCAGCAGGATTCAGCCTGCAGGGGCGTTCGATAGGTATGGCTACACCTTC. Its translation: CASRIQPAGAFDRYGYTF.

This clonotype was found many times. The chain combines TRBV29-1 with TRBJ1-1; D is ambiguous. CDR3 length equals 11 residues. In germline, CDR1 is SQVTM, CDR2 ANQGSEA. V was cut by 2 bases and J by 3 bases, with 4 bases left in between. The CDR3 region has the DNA TGCAGCGTTGAATTCGACACTGAAGCTTTCTTT. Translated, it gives CSVEFDTEAFF. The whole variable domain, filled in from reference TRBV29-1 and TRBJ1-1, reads SAVISQKPSRDICQRGTSLTIQCQVDSQVTMMFWYRQQPGQSLTLIATANQGSEATYESGFVIDKFPISRPNLTFSTLTVSNMSPEDSSIYLCSVEFDTEAFFGQGTRLTVV.

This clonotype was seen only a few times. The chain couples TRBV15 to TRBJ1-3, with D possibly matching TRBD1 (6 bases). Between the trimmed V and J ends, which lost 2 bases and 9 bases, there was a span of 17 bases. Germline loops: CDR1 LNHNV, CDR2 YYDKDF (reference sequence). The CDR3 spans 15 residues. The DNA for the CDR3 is TGTGCCACCAGCAGAATAAAGACAGGTCTTCGCACCATATATTTT. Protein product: CATSRIKTGLRTIYF.

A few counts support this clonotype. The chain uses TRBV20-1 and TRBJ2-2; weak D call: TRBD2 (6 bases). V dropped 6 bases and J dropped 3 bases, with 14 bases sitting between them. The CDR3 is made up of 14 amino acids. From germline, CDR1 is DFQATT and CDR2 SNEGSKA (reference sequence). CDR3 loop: CSAGTSSYTGELFF. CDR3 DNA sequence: TGCAGTGCCGGAACTAGCAGCTACACCGGGGAGCTGTTTTTT.

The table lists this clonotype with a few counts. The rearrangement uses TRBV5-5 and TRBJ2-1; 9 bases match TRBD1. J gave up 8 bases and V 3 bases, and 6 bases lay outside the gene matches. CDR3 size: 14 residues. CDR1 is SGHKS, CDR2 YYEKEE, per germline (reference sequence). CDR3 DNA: TGTGCCAGCAGCTATACAGGGGGCGGGTATGAGCAGTTCTTC. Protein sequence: CASSYTGGGYEQFF.

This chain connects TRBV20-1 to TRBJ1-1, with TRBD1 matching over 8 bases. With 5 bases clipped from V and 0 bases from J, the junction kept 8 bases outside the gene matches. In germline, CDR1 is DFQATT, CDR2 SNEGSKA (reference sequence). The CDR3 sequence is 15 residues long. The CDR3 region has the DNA TGCAGTGCTGACCGGACAGGGCTTATGAACACTGAAGCTTTCTTT. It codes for CSADRTGLMNTEAFF.

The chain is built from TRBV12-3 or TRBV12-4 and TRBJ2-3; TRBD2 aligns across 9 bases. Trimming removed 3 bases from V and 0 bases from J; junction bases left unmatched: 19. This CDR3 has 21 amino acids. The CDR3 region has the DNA TGTGCCAGCAGTTTCTTAGGAGTTTCGACTAGCGGATATCCCAGCACAGATACGCAGTATTTT. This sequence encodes CASSFLGVSTSGYPSTDTQYF.

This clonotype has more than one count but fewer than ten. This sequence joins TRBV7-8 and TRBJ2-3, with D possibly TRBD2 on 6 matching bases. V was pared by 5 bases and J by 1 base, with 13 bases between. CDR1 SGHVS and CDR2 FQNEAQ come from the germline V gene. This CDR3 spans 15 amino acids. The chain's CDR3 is CASSHRDLGTDTQYF. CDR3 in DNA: TGTGCCAGCAGCCACCGGGACTTGGGCACAGATACGCAGTATTTT.

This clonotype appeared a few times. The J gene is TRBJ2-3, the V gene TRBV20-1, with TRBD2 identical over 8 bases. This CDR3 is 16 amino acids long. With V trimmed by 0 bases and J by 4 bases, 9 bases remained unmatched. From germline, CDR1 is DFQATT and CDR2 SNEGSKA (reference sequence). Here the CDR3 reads CSARDHQRESPDTQYF. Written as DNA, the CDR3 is TGCAGTGCTAGAGATCACCAGCGGGAGAGCCCAGATACGCAGTATTTT.

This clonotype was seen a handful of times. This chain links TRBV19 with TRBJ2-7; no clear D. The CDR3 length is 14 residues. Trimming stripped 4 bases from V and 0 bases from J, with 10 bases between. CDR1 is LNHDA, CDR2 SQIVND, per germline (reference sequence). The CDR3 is CASSNALSSYEQYF. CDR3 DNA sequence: TGTGCCAGTAGTAATGCGCTGAGCTCCTACGAGCAGTACTTC.

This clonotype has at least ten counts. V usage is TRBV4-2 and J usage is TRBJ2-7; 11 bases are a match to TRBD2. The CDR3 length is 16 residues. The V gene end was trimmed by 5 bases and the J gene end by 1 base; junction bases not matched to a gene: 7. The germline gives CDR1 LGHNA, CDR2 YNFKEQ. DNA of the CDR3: TGTGCCAGCAGCTTGACCGGGACTAGCGGATCCTACGAGCAGTACTTC. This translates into CASSLTGTSGSYEQYF.

CDR3 DNA sequence: TGTGCCAGCAGTTTATTGGGGACAGGGACGGGAGGCTACACCTTC. Protein: CASSLLGTGTGGYTF. This sequence joins TRBV28 and TRBJ1-2, with 9 bases fitting TRBD1. CDR3 length equals 15 residues. CDR1 and CDR2 from the germline V gene are MDHEN and SYDVKM. V shed 1 base, J shed 8 bases, and the junction held 8 bases outside the gene matches.

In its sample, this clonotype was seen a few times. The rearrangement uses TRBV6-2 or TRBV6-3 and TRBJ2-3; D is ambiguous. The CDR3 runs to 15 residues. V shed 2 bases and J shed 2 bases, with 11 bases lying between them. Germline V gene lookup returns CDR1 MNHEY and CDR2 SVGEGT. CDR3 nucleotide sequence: TGTGCCAGCAGTTACACCAGACTGATCACAGATACGCAGTATTTT. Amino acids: CASSYTRLITDTQYF.

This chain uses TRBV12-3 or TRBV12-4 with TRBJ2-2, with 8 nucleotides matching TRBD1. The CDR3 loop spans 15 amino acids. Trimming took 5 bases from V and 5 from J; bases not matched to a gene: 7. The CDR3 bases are TGTGCCAGCAGTACCAGGGGGCGCGGGACCGGGGAGCTGTTTTTT. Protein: CASSTRGRGTGELFF.